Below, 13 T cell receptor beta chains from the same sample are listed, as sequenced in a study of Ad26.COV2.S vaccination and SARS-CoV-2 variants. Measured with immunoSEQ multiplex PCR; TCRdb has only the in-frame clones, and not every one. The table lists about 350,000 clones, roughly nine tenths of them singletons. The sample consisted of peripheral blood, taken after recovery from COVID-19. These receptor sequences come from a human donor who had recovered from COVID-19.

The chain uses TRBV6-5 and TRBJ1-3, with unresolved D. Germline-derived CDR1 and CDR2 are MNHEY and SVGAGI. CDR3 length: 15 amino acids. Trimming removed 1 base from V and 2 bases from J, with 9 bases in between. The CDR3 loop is CASSYYRRPGNTIYF. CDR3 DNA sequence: TGTGCCAGCAGTTACTACCGGCGACCTGGAAACACCATATATTTT.

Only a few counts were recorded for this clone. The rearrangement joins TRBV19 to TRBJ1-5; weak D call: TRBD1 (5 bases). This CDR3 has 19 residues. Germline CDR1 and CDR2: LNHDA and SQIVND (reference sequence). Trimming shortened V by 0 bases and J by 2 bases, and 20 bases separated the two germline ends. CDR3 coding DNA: TGTGCCAGTAGTATAGATCTTTCCCTTAGGGGTAATGGCAATCAGCCCCAGCATTTT. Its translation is CASSIDLSLRGNGNQPQHF.

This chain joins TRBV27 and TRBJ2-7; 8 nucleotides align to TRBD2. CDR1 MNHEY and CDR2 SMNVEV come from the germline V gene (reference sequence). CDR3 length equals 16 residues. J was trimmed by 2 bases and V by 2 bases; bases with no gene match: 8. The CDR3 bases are TGTGCCAGCAGTTTAGGGTTGGCGGGGGGCACCTACGAGCAGTACTTC. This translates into CASSLGLAGGTYEQYF.

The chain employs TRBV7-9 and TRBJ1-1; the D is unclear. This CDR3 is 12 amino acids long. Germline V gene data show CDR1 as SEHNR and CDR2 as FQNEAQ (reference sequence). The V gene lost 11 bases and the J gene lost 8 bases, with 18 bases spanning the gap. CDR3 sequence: CAGGMSTAEAFF. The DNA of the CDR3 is TGTGCCGGAGGGATGTCCACCGCCGAAGCTTTCTTT.

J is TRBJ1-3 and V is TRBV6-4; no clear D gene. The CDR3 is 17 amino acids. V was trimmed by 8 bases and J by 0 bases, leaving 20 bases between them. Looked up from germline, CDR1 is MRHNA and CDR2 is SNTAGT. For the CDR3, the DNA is TGTGCCAGCTGTAACTTCCCCGCCAGATTCTCTGGAAACACCATATATTTT. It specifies CASCNFPARFSGNTIYF.

The CDR3 DNA reads as TGTGCCAGCCGGGACAGTATGAACACTGAAGCTTTCTTT. This gives the protein CASRDSMNTEAFF. V usage is TRBV18 and J usage is TRBJ1-1; TRBD1 matches 7 bases. The CDR3 has 13 amino acids. Germline CDR1 is KGHSH and CDR2 is LQKENI. Losses at the gene ends were 8 bases for V and 0 bases for J; bases not matched to a gene: 3.

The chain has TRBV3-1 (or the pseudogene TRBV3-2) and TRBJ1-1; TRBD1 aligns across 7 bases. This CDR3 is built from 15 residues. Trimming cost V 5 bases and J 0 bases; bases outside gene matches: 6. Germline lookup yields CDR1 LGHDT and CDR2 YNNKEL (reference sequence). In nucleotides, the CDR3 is TGTGCCAGCAGCTCCCGGACAGGTATGAACACTGAAGCTTTCTTT. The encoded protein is CASSSRTGMNTEAFF.

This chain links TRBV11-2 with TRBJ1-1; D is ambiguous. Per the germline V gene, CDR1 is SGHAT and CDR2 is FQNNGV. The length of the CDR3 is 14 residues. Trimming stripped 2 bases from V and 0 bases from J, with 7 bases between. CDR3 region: CASSLIGVNTEAFF. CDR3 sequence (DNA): TGTGCCAGCAGCTTAATTGGGGTGAACACTGAAGCTTTCTTT.

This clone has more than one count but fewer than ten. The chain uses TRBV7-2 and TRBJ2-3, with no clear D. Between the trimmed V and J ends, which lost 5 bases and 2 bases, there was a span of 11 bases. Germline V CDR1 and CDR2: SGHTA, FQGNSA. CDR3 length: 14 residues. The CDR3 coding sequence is TGTGCCAGCAGCCCCCACCAATCCACAGATACGCAGTATTTT. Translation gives CASSPHQSTDTQYF.

The CDR3 region is CASSYYTGYTDTQYF. The CDR3 DNA reads TGCGCCAGCAGCTACTACACCGGATACACAGATACGCAGTATTTT. The chain combines TRBV5-1 with TRBJ2-3; no clear D. V dropped 3 bases and J dropped 2 bases, with 13 bases sitting between them. This CDR3 has 15 residues. CDR1 is SGHRS and CDR2 is YFSETQ in the germline V gene.

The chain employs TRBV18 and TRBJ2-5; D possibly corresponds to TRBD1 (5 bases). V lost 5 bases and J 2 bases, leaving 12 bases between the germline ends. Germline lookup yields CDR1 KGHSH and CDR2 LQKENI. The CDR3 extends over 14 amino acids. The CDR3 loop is CASSGGAYQETQYF. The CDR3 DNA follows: TGTGCCAGCTCAGGTGGGGCGTATCAAGAGACCCAGTACTTC.

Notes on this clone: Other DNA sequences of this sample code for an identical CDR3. CDR3 loop: CASSPRQGAGEKLFF. The CDR3 DNA reads TGTGCCAGCAGTCCCCGACAGGGGGCGGGTGAAAAACTGTTTTTT. This chain joins TRBV27 and TRBJ1-4; 10 bases agree with TRBD1. V shed 5 bases and J 7 bases; nucleotides not matched to a gene: 7. The CDR3 loop spans 15 amino acids. Germline-derived CDR1 and CDR2 are MNHEY and SMNVEV (reference sequence).

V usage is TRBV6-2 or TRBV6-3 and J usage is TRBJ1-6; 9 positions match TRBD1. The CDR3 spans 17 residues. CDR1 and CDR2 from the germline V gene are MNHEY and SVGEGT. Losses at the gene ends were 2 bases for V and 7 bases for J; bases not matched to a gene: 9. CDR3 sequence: CASSYPLTGTGNSPLHF. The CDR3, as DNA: TGTGCCAGCAGTTACCCGCTCACCGGGACAGGGAATTCACCCCTCCACTTT.